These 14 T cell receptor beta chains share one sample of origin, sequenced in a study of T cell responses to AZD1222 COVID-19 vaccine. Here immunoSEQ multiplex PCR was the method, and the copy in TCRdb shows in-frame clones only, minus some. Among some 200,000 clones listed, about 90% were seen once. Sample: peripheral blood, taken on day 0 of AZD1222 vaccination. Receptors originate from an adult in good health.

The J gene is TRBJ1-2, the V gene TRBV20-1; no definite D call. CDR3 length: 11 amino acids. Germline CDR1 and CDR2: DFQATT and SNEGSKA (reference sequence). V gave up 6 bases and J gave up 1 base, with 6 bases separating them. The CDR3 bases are TGCAGTGCAGTCTTTAACTATGGCTACACCTTC. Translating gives CSAVFNYGYTF.

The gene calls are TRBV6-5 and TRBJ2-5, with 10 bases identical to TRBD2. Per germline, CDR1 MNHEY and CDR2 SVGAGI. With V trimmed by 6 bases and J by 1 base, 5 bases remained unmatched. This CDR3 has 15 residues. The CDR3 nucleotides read TGTGCCAGCAGAAGGGGGACTAGCGCCCAAGAGACCCAGTACTTC. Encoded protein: CASRRGTSAQETQYF.

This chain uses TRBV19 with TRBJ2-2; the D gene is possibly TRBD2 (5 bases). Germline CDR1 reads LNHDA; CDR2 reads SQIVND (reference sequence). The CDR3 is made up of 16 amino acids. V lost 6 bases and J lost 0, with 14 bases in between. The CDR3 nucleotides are TGTGCCAGTAGGGGGAGCAGCCGAGCGAACACCGGGGAGCTGTTTTTT. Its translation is CASRGSSRANTGELFF.

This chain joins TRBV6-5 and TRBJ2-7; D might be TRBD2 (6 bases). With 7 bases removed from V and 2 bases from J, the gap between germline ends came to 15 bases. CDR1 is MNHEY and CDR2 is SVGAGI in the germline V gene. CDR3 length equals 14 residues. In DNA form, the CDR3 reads TGTGCCAGCAACCCGGCGACGGGAGCCTACGAGCAGTACTTC. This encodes CASNPATGAYEQYF.

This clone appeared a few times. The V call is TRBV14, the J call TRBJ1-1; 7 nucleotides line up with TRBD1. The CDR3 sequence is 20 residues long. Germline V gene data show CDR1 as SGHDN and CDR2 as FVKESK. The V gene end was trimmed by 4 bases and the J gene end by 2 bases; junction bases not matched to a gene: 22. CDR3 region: CASSLRPGTVHGTTNTEAFF. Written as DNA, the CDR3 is TGTGCCAGCAGCCTTCGGCCCGGGACAGTGCACGGCACCACCAACACTGAAGCTTTCTTT.

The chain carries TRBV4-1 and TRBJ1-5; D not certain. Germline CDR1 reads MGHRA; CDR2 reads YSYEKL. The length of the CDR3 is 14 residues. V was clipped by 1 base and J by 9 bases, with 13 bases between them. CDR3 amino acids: CASSQVGNLRPQHF. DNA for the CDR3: TGCGCCAGCAGCCAAGTTGGGAACCTCAGGCCCCAGCATTTT.

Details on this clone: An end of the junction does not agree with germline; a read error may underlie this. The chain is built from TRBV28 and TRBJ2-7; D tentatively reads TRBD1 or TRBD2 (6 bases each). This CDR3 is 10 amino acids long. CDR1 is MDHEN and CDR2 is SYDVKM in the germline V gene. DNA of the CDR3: TGTGCCAGCAGTTCGGGGGCCAGAGTCTTC. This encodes CASSSGARVF. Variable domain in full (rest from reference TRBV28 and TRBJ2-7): DVKVTQSSRYLVKRTGEKVFLECVQDMDHENMFWYRQDPGLGLRLIYFSYDVKMKEKGDIPEGYSVSREKKERFSLILESASTNQTSMYLCASSSGARVFGPGTRLTVT.

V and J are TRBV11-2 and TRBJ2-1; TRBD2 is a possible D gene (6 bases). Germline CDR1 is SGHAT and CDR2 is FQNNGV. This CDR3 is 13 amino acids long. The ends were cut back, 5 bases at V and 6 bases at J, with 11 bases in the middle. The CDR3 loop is CASSPGLSNEQFF. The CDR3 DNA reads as TGTGCCAGCAGCCCGGGACTGAGCAATGAGCAGTTCTTC.

In nucleotides, the CDR3 is TGTGCCAGCAGCCAAGGGTGGGACAGGGTTGGCGAGCAGTACTTC. It codes for CASSQGWDRVGEQYF. V gene TRBV3-1 (or the pseudogene TRBV3-2) combines with J gene TRBJ2-7; the match to TRBD1 covers 9 bases. CDR1 and CDR2 (germline): LGHDT, YNNKEL (reference sequence). The trim removed 1 base at V and 6 bases at J, leaving 7 bases unmatched. This CDR3 contains 15 residues.

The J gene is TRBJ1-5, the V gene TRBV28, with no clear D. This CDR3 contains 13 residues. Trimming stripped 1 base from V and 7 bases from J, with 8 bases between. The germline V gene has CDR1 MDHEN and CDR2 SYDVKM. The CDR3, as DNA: TGTGCCAGCAGTTTATATTCGTACCAGCCCCAGCATTTT. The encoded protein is CASSLYSYQPQHF.

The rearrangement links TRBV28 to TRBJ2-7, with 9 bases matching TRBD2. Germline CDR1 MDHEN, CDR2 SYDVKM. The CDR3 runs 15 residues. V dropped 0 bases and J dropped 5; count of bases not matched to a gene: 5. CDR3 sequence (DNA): TGTGCCAGCAGTTTATGGGCTAGCGGGACCCACGAGCAGTACTTC. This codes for CASSLWASGTHEQYF.

Here the CDR3 reads CASSLQGYEKLFF. The CDR3 DNA is TGTGCCAGCAGCCTCCAGGGTTATGAAAAACTGTTTTTT. V and J are TRBV6-5 and TRBJ1-4, with D perhaps TRBD1 (5 bases). The germline V and J ends were trimmed by 6 bases and 6 bases, with 11 bases remaining between them. The CDR3 spans 13 residues. CDR1 is MNHEY and CDR2 is SVGAGI in the germline V gene.

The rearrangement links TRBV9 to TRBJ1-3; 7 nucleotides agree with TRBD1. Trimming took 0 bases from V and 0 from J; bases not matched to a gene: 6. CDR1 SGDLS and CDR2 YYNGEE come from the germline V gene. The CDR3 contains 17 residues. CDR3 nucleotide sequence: TGTGCCAGCAGCGTAGCAATAGACAGGGTCTCTGGAAACACCATATATTTT. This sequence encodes CASSVAIDRVSGNTIYF.

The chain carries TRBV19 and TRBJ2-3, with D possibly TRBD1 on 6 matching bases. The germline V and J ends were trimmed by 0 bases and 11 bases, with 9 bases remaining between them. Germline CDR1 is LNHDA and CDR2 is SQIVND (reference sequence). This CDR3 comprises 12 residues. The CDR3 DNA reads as TGTGCCAGTAGTATAGAAGGCAGGGGGCAGTATTTT. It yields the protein CASSIEGRGQYF.